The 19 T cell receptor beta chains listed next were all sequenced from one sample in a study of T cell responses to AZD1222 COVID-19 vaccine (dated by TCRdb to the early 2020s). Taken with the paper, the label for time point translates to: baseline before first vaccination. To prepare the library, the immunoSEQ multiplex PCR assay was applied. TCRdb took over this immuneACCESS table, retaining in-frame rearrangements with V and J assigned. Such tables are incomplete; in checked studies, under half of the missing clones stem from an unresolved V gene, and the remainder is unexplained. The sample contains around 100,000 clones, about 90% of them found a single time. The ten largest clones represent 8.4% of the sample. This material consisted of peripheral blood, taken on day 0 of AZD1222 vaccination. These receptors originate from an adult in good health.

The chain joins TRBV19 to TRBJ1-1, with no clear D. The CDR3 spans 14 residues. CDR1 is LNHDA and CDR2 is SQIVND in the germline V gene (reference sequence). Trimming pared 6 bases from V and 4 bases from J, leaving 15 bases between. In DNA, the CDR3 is TGTGCCAGTAGGGTCCAGAGTGGGAGCACTGAAGCTTTCTTT. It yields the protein CASRVQSGSTEAFF. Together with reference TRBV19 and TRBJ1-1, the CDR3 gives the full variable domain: DGGITQSPKYLFRKEGQNVTLSCEQNLNHDAMYWYRQDPGQGLRLIYYSQIVNDFQKGDIAEGYSVSREKKESFPLTVTSAQKNPTAFYLCASRVQSGSTEAFFGQGTRLTVV.

The CDR3 DNA reads TGTGCCAGCAGACCCGGGACAGGGAGATACGAGCAGTACTTC. It codes for CASRPGTGRYEQYF. This chain connects TRBV27 to TRBJ2-7, with TRBD1 matching 9 bases. This CDR3 has 14 residues. Germline CDR1 is MNHEY and CDR2 is SMNVEV (reference sequence). V lost 6 bases and J lost 4; bases outside the gene matches: 7.

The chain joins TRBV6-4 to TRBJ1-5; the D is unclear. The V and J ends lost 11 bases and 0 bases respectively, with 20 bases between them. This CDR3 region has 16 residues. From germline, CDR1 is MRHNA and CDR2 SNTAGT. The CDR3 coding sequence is TGTGCCGTTAATTCACTCGGAGAATCTAGCAATCAGCCCCAGCATTTT. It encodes CAVNSLGESSNQPQHF.

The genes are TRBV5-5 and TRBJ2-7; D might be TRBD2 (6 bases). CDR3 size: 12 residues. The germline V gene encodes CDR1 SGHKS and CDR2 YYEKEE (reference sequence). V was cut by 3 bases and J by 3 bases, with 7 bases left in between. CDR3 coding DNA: TGTGCCAGCAGCTCGGGAGTCTACGAGCAGTACTTC. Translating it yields CASSSGVYEQYF.

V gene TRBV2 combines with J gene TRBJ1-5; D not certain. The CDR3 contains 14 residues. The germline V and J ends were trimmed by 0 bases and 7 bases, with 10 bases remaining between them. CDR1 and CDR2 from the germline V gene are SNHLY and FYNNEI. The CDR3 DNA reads TGTGCCAGCAGTGAAGCGCTGTTGGAGCAGCCCCAGCATTTT. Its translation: CASSEALLEQPQHF.

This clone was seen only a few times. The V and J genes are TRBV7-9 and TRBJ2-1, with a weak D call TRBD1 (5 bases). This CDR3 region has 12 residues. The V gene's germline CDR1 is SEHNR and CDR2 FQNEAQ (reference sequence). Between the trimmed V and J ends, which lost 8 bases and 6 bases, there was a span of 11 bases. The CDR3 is CASEKGINEQFF. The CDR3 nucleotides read TGTGCCAGCGAAAAGGGGATCAATGAGCAGTTCTTC.

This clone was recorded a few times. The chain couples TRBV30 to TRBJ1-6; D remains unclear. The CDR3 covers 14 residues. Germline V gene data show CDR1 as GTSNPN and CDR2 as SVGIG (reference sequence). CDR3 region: CGSGRSSYNSPLHF. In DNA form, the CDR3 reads TGTGGTTCAGGCAGGAGCTCCTATAATTCACCCCTCCACTTT.

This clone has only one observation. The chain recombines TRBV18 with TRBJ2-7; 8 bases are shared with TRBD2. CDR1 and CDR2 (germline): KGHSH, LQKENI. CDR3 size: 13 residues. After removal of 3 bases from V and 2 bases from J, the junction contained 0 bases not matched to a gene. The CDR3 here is CASSPGLAYEQYF. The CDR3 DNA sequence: TGTGCCAGCTCACCGGGACTAGCCTACGAGCAGTACTTC.

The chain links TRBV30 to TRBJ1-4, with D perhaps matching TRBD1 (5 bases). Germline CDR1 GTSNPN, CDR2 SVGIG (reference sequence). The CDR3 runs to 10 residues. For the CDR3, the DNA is TGTCGGCGGGGGGATGAAAAACTGTTTTTT. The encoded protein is CRRGDEKLFF.

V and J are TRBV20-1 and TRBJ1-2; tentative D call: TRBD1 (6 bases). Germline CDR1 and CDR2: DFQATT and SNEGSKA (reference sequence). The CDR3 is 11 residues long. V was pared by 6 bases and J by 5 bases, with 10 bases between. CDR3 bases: TGCAGTGCAGCGGGGACATATGGCTACACCTTC. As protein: CSAAGTYGYTF.

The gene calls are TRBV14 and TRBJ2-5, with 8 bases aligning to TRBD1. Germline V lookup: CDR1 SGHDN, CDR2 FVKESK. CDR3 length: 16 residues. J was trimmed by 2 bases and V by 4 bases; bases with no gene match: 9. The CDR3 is CASSLKWTGKQETQYF. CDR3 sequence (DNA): TGTGCCAGCAGCCTGAAATGGACAGGGAAACAAGAGACCCAGTACTTC.

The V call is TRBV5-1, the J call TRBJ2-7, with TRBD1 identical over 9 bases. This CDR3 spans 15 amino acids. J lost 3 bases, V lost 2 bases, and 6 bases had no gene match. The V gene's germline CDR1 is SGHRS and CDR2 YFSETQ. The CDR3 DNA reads TGCGCCAGCAGCTTTGGGACAGGGCAAGGCTACGAGCAGTACTTC. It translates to CASSFGTGQGYEQYF.

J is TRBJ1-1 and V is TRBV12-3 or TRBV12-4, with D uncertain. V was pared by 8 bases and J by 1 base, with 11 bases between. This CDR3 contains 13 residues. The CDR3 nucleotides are TGTGCCAGCTCCCAGACACAGAACACTGAAGCTTTCTTT. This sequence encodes CASSQTQNTEAFF.

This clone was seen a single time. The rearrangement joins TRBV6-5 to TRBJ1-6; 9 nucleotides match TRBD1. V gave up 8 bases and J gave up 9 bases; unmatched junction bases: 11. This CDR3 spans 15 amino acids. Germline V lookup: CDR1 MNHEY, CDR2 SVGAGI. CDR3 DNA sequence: TGTGCCAGCCCGGAGGGGGACAGGGTAGGTTCACCCCTCCACTTT. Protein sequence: CASPEGDRVGSPLHF.

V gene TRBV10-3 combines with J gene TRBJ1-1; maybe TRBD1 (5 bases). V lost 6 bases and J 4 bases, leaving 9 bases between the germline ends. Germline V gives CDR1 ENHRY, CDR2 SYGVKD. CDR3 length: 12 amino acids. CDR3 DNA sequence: TGTGCCATCAGGGGGGGGAGCACTGAAGCTTTCTTT. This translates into CAIRGGSTEAFF.

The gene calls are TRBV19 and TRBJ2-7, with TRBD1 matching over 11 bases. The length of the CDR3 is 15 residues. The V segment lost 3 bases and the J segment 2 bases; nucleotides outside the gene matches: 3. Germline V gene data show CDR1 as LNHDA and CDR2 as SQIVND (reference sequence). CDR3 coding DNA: TGTGCCAGTAGTATTGGGGGACAGGGGGCCTACGAGCAGTACTTC. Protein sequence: CASSIGGQGAYEQYF.

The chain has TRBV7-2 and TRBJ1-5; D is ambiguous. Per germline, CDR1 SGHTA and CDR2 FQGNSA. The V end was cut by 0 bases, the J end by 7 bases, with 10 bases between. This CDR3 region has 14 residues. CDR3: CASSLAVAQQPQHF. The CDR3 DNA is TGTGCCAGCAGCTTAGCGGTCGCCCAGCAGCCCCAGCATTTT.

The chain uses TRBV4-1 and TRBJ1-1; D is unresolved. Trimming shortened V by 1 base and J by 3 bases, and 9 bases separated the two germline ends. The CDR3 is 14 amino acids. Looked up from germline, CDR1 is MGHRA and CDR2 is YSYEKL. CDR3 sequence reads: CASSQAERDTEAFF. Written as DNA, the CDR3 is TGCGCCAGCAGCCAAGCCGAGCGGGACACTGAAGCTTTCTTT.

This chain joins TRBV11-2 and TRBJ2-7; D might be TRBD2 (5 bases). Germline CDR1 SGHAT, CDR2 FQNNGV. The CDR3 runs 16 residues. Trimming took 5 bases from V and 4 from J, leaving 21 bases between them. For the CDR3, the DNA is TGTGCCAGCAGCCACCCCCGGGATAAAGCCTTATACGAGCAGTACTTC. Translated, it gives CASSHPRDKALYEQYF.